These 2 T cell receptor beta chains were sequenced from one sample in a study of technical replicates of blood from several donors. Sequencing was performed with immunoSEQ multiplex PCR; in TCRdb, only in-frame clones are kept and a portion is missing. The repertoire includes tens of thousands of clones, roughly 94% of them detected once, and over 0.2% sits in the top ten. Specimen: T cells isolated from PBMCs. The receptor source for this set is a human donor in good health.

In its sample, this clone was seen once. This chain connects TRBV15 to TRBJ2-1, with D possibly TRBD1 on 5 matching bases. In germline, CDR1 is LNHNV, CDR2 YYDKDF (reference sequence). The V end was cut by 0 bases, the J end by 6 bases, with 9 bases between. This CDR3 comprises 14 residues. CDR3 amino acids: CATSRDSGPNEQFF. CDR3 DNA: TGTGCCACCAGCAGAGATTCAGGGCCCAATGAGCAGTTCTTC.

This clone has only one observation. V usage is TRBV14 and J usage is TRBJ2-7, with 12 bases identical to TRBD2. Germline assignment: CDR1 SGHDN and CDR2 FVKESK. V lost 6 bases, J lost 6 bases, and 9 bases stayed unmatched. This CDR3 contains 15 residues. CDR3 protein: CASSLTSGRASEQYF. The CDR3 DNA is TGTGCCAGCAGTCTGACTAGCGGGAGAGCGTCCGAGCAGTACTTC.